These T cell receptor beta chains were read from a single sample in a study of T cell repertoires in cytomegalovirus infection. TCRdb called the reads again in MiXCR, with one record for every CDR3 protein. The repertoire includes 150,000 to 200,000 distinct CDR3 sequences, 25% to 30% of them detected once, and approximately 30% sits in the top ten. Sequenced input: PBMCs. All receptors derive from a human donor in good health (CMV status not recorded). Some clones in this sample may be carry-over from other donors' samples. CDR3s include the opening cysteine and the closing phenylalanine or tryptophan. Fields, in order: CDR3 DNA, CDR3 protein, V gene, clone size, J gene, D gene. A D gene is named only where the DNA matches it firmly. Rows may omit the clone size; those that give it use once, few, many or a size class.

DNA: TGCAGTGCCAGGACAGGGGGGACCCCTAATCAGCCCCAGCATTTT
CDR3: CSARTGGTPNQPQHF
V: TRBV20-1
size: few
J: TRBJ1-5
D: TRBD1

DNA: TGTGCCAGCAGTTTCAGCTATTGGGCCACTGAAGCTTTCTTT
CDR3: CASSFSYWATEAFF
V: TRBV12-3/TRBV12-4
size: -
J: TRBJ1-1
D: -

DNA: TGTGCCAGCAGCCCCGGCGGGACAGGGAACACCGGGGAGCTGTTTTTT
CDR3: CASSPGGTGNTGELFF
V: TRBV7-6
size: -
J: TRBJ2-2
D: TRBD1

DNA: TGTGCCAGCAGCTTCGTACAGGGCGGTGAGCAGTTCTTC
CDR3: CASSFVQGGEQFF
V: TRBV7-8
size: -
J: TRBJ2-1
D: -

DNA: TGTGCCAGCAGCTTGACAATTTTGAACACTGAAGCTTTCTTT
CDR3: CASSLTILNTEAFF
V: TRBV7-8
size: many
J: TRBJ1-1
D: -

DNA: TGCAGTGCTAGAGATGCGGGACGGCCTAACTATGGCTACACCTTC
CDR3: CSARDAGRPNYGYTF
V: TRBV20-1
size: -
J: TRBJ1-2
D: -

DNA: TGTGCCAGCAGCTCTGGGAGGACAGGGGGCGCGAACACTGAAGCTTTCTTT
CDR3: CASSSGRTGGANTEAFF
V: TRBV7-2
size: many
J: TRBJ1-1
D: TRBD1

DNA: TGCAGTGCTAGACTAGCGGGCCAAGGAGATACGCAGTATTTT
CDR3: CSARLAGQGDTQYF
V: TRBV20-1
size: few
J: TRBJ2-3
D: TRBD2

DNA: TGTGCCAGCTCACCACTAGGGAGTAACCAAGAGACCCAGTACTTC
CDR3: CASSPLGSNQETQYF
V: TRBV18
size: -
J: TRBJ2-5
D: -

DNA: TGTGCCAGCAGTGTTACAGGGGGCGAATCACCCCTCCACTTT
CDR3: CASSVTGGESPLHF
V: TRBV2
size: -
J: TRBJ1-6
D: TRBD1

DNA: TGTGCCAGCAGCTTATCGGGGGGGCCGGGGGAGCAGTACTTC
CDR3: CASSLSGGPGEQYF
V: TRBV7-3
size: -
J: TRBJ2-7
D: TRBD2

DNA: TGTGCCAGCAGCTTATTTGGAGAGGGCCTCTACGAGCAGTACTTC
CDR3: CASSLFGEGLYEQYF
V: TRBV7-2
size: few
J: TRBJ2-7
D: -

DNA: TGTGCCAGCAGCCAAGATAAGGGAGGGGGAGAGACCCAGTACTTC
CDR3: CASSQDKGGGETQYF
V: TRBV4-2
size: once
J: TRBJ2-5
D: -

DNA: TGTGCCAGCAGCTTTGTGTTAGTCAGAGATACGCAGTATTTT
CDR3: CASSFVLVRDTQYF
V: TRBV7-2
size: many
J: TRBJ2-3
D: -

DNA: TGTGCCAGCAGCTTAGAAGAAGCGGGAGACACTGAAGCTTTCTTT
CDR3: CASSLEEAGDTEAFF
V: TRBV7-8
size: many
J: TRBJ1-1
D: -

DNA: TGTGCCAGCAGCCAAGGCCCGGGGAGGGTTTTTCAGCCCCAGCATTTT
CDR3: CASSQGPGRVFQPQHF
V: TRBV7-2
size: many
J: TRBJ1-5
D: -

DNA: TGTGCCAGCAGTTTCGGGGGTTCTGGGGCCAACGTCCTGACTTTC
CDR3: CASSFGGSGANVLTF
V: TRBV7-2
size: many
J: TRBJ2-6
D: -

DNA: TGTGCCAGTAATCTACAGGGAGCCAAAAACATTCAGTACTTC
CDR3: CASNLQGAKNIQYF
V: TRBV19
size: -
J: TRBJ2-4
D: -

DNA: TGTGCCAGCAGAGTATGGACTGGGGCGACCCAGTACTTC
CDR3: CASRVWTGATQYF
V: TRBV6-2/TRBV6-3
size: many
J: TRBJ2-5
D: -

DNA: TGCAGCTATCAGGGTCTCCAAGAGACCCAGTACTTC
CDR3: CSYQGLQETQYF
V: TRBV29-1
size: few
J: TRBJ2-5
D: -

DNA: TGTGCCAGCCGTAAGTCAGGGGGCGGCTACACCTTC
CDR3: CASRKSGGGYTF
V: TRBV6-8
size: -
J: TRBJ1-2
D: TRBD1

DNA: TGTGCCAGCAGCCCGGACAGGGTTGGAAACACCATATATTTT
CDR3: CASSPDRVGNTIYF
V: TRBV7-6
size: many
J: TRBJ1-3
D: TRBD1

DNA: TGTGCCAGCAGTAATTACAGGGGGCGCCGGGACACTGAAGCTTTCTTT
CDR3: CASSNYRGRRDTEAFF
V: TRBV6-1
size: -
J: TRBJ1-1
D: TRBD1

DNA: TGTGCCAGCAGCGCATCTCCCGCGGGCCTGACGGGCTATGGCTACACCTTC
CDR3: CASSASPAGLTGYGYTF
V: TRBV9
size: once
J: TRBJ1-2
D: -

DNA: TGTGCCAGCAGCTTAGAAGGTGCCGAGCAGTACTTC
CDR3: CASSLEGAEQYF
V: TRBV11-2
size: -
J: TRBJ2-7
D: -

DNA: TGTGCCAGCAGCTTAGCCAGTGCCTACGAGCAGTACTTC
CDR3: CASSLASAYEQYF
V: TRBV7-8
size: many
J: TRBJ2-7
D: -

DNA: TGTGCCAGCAGTTACTCTCGCAGTTCTAATGAAAAACTGTTTTTT
CDR3: CASSYSRSSNEKLFF
V: TRBV6-5
size: -
J: TRBJ1-4
D: -

DNA: TGTGCCAGCAAATCGCCAGTGGCTAACTATGGCTACACCTTC
CDR3: CASKSPVANYGYTF
V: TRBV7-2
size: -
J: TRBJ1-2
D: -

DNA: TGTGCCAGCAGCTTAGACCTAGCCTCGGATGAGCAGTTCTTC
CDR3: CASSLDLASDEQFF
V: TRBV7-2
size: -
J: TRBJ2-1
D: -

DNA: TGTGCCAGCAGCCGTAGCGCTAACAGAGGGGACTATGGCTACACCTTC
CDR3: CASSRSANRGDYGYTF
V: TRBV11-2
size: few
J: TRBJ1-2
D: -

DNA: TGTGCCAGCAGTCTTCCGGGACATAGCTCCTACAATGAGCAGTTCTTC
CDR3: CASSLPGHSSYNEQFF
V: TRBV12-3/TRBV12-4
size: few
J: TRBJ2-1
D: -